This T cell receptor (beta chain) derives from a study of T-cell memory formation after mild COVID-19. The wider study: TCR clusters were largely donor specific.

This clonotype was detected ten times or more. Its antigen is not identified. TCRdb analysed the 5' RACE reads with MiXCR anew, one entry per CDR3 protein. The table includes around 390,000 distinct CDR3 sequences, about 16% detected once. Germline V CDR1 and CDR2: SNHLY, FYNNEI. The CDR3 length is 15 residues. The trim removed 8 bases at V and 3 bases at J, leaving 9 bases unmatched. Overall study results and limits: A balance of CD4 and CD8 characterized clones contracting day 15 to 85, whereas later expanders leaned CD4+. Several responding clones turned up in pre-infection memory, indicating that cross-reactive memory may have taken part. Among CD4+ contracting clones, most were CM and EM, and CD8+ ones EMRA.

Sequenced input: PBMCs or a T cell subset sorted from them (not recorded which). The TCR sequence derives from a man aged 18 to 30 who had mild COVID-19 (a few samples of this study predate the infection). Cell type and time point are not known. The V and J genes are TRBV2 and TRBJ2-1; 8 nucleotides align to TRBD2. The CDR3 coding sequence is TGTGCCAGCGCGGCCCAGGCGGGGGGCTACAATGAGCAGTTCTTC. Its protein is CASAAQAGGYNEQFF.